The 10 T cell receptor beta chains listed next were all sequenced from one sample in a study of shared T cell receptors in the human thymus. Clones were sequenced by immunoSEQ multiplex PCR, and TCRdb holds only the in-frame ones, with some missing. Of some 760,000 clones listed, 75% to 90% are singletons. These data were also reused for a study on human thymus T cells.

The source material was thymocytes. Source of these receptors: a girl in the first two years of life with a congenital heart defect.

In DNA, the CDR3 is TGTGCCAGCAGTTCCCCGGCCCTGGCGGGCACCTTC. It yields the protein CASSSPALAGTF. The chain recombines TRBV28 with TRBJ1-2; D is undetermined. The CDR3 consists of 12 residues. Germline-derived CDR1 and CDR2 are MDHEN and SYDVKM. V lost 4 bases, J lost 13 bases, and 16 bases lay in between.

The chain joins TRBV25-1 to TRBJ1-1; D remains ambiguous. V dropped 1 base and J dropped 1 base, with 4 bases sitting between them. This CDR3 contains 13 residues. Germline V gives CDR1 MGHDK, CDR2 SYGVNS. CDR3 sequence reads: CASSESRNTEAFF. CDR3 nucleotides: TGTGCCAGCAGTGAATCGCGGAACACTGAAGCTTTCTTT.

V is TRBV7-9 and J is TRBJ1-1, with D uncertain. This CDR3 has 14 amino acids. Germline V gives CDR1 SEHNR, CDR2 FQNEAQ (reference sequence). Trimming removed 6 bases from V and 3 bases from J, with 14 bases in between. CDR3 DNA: TGTGCCAGCAGGAGCGAAAAGGAGGACACTGAAGCTTTCTTT. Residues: CASRSEKEDTEAFF.

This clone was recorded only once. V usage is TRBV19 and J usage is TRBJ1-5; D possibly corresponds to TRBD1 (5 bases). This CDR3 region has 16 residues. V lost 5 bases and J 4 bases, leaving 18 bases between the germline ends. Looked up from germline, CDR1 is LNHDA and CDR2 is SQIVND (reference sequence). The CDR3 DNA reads TGTGCCAGTAGTCCTGGAGGGGAGGGATCAAATCAGCCCCAGCATTTT. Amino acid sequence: CASSPGGEGSNQPQHF. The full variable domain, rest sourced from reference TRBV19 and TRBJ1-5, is DGGITQSPKYLFRKEGQNVTLSCEQNLNHDAMYWYRQDPGQGLRLIYYSQIVNDFQKGDIAEGYSVSREKKESFPLTVTSAQKNPTAFYLCASSPGGEGSNQPQHFGDGTRLSIL.

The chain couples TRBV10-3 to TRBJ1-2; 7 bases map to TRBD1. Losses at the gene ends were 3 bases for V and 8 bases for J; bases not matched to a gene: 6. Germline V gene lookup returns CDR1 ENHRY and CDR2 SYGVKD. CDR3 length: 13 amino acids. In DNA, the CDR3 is TGTGCCATCAGTGAACAAGGGGGCGAGGGCTACACCTTC. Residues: CAISEQGGEGYTF.

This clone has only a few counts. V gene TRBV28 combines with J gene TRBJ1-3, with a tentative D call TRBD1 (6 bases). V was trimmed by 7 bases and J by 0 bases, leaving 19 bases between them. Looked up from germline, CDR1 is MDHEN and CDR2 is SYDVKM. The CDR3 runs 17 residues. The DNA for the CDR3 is TGTGCCAGCACTACCTGGGGGGGCCGCAGCTCTGGAAACACCATATATTTT. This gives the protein CASTTWGGRSSGNTIYF.

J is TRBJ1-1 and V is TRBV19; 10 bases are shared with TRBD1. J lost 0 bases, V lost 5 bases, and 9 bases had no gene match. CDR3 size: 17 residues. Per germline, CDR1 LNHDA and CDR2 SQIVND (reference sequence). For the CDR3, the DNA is TGTGCCAGTAGTCCGAAAACCGGACAGGGGGTGAACACTGAAGCTTTCTTT. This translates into CASSPKTGQGVNTEAFF.

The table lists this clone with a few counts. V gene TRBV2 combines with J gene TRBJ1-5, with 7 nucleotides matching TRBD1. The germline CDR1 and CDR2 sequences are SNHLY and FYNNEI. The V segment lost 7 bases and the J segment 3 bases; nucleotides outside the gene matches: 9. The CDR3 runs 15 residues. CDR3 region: CASTLDRDFNQPQHF. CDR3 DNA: TGTGCCAGCACCCTAGACAGGGACTTCAATCAGCCCCAGCATTTT.

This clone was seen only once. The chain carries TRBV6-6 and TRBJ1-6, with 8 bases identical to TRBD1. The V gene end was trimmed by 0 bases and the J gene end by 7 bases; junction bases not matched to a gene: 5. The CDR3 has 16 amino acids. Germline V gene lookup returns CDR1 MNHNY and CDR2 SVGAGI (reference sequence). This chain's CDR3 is CASSYSRQGPNSPLHF. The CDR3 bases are TGTGCCAGCAGTTACTCGAGACAGGGGCCAAATTCACCCCTCCACTTT.

The CDR3, as DNA: TGTGCCAGCAGCTTGTGGCGGGGGACGTACCAAGAGACCCAGTACTTC. Translation gives CASSLWRGTYQETQYF. This chain uses TRBV5-4 with TRBJ2-5; 7 bases fit TRBD2. The CDR3 runs to 16 residues. Germline V gives CDR1 SGHNT, CDR2 YYREEE (reference sequence). V trimming: 1 base; J trimming: 0 bases; junction bases outside the gene matches: 6.